These 18 T cell receptor beta chains were all obtained from the same sample, sequenced in a study of blood T cell repertoires in COVID-19. Sequencing used immunoSEQ multiplex PCR; TCRdb keeps in-frame clones, though not all of them. The sample has 250,000 to 350,000 clones; roughly 85% are singletons. The sample comprised peripheral blood. The receptors derive from a woman in her twenties or thirties with active or convalescent COVID-19.

The V gene is TRBV14, the J gene TRBJ2-7; 10 bases align to TRBD1. With 1 base clipped from V and 7 bases from J, the junction kept 7 bases outside the gene matches. From germline, CDR1 is SGHDN and CDR2 FVKESK. This CDR3 has 15 residues. The CDR3, as DNA: TGTGCCAGCAGCCAAGCCCGACAGGGGGCGCGGGAGCAGTACTTC. Its translation: CASSQARQGAREQYF. The whole variable domain, remainder taken from reference TRBV14 and TRBJ2-7, is EAGVTQFPSHSVIEKGQTVTLRCDPISGHDNLYWYRRVMGKEIKFLLHFVKESKQDESGMPNNRFLAERTGGTYSTLKVQPAELEDSGVYFCASSQARQGAREQYFGPGTRLTVT.

J is TRBJ1-2 and V is TRBV5-1; a possible D gene is TRBD1 (6 bases). Deletions cut 4 bases from V and 6 bases from J, with 16 bases between. Per germline, CDR1 SGHRS and CDR2 YFSETQ. The CDR3 sequence is 14 residues long. The CDR3 DNA is TGCGCCAGCAGCCTCCCACAGGGAAACCATGGCTACACCTTC. As protein: CASSLPQGNHGYTF.

The CDR3: CASSQDPSGYNQPQHF. The CDR3 DNA reads TGCGCCAGCAGCCAAGATCCGTCAGGGTACAATCAGCCCCAGCATTTT. The V and J genes are TRBV4-1 and TRBJ1-5; maybe TRBD1 (5 bases). Germline V gene lookup returns CDR1 MGHRA and CDR2 YSYEKL. The germline V and J ends were trimmed by 0 bases and 3 bases, with 12 bases remaining between them. The CDR3 extends over 16 amino acids.

The chain uses TRBV5-1 and TRBJ1-1, with D uncertain. Deletions cut 0 bases from V and 4 bases from J, with 10 bases between. This CDR3 spans 14 amino acids. CDR1 and CDR2 from the germline V gene are SGHRS and YFSETQ. The CDR3 nucleotides read TGCGCCAGCAGCTTGGAGGAGGTTGGCACTGAAGCTTTCTTT. Protein product: CASSLEEVGTEAFF.

The V call is TRBV21-1, the J call TRBJ1-2. TRBV21-1 is a known pseudogene. The CDR3 extends over 19 amino acids. The DNA for the CDR3 is TGTGCCAGCAGCAAAGTGAAAGCCCCCCGAGTGTCCGAAAACTATGGCTACACCTTC. Its protein product is CASSKVKAPRVSENYGYTF.

The rearrangement links TRBV7-2 to TRBJ1-1; 8 bases fit TRBD1. After removal of 0 bases from V and 0 bases from J, the junction contained 3 bases not matched to a gene. Germline CDR1 reads SGHTA; CDR2 reads FQGNSA. The CDR3 extends over 16 amino acids. The CDR3 DNA is TGTGCCAGCAGCTTAGCGGGGACAGGTATGAACACTGAAGCTTTCTTT. Encoded protein: CASSLAGTGMNTEAFF.

The chain has TRBV19 and TRBJ1-1; D gene ambiguous. Trimming left V 8 bases short and J 3 bases short, with 7 bases between. This CDR3 is 11 amino acids long. CDR1 and CDR2 (germline): LNHDA, SQIVND (reference sequence). The DNA of the CDR3 is TGTGCCAGTTTGAGGTACACTGAAGCTTTCTTT. This encodes CASLRYTEAFF.

This chain connects TRBV7-9 to TRBJ2-6; 10 nucleotides agree with TRBD1. V trimming: 4 bases; J trimming: 1 base; junction bases outside the gene matches: 7. Germline CDR1 and CDR2: SEHNR and FQNEAQ (reference sequence). The CDR3 contains 18 residues. CDR3 amino acids: CASSSGQGGFSGANVLTF. The CDR3 coding sequence is TGTGCCAGCAGCTCCGGACAGGGGGGGTTTTCTGGGGCCAACGTCCTGACTTTC.

This chain joins TRBV6-2 or TRBV6-3 and TRBJ2-7, with D perhaps TRBD2 (6 bases). The CDR3 extends over 16 amino acids. Per the germline V gene, CDR1 is MNHEY and CDR2 is SVGEGT. Trimming removed 2 bases at V and 4 bases at J, with 18 bases between. For the CDR3, the DNA is TGTGCCAGCAGTTACGTAACGGGACTGTCTTTTTACGAGCAGTACTTC. Translation gives CASSYVTGLSFYEQYF.

This chain's CDR3 is CATSTGQVYNEQFF. The CDR3 bases are TGTGCCACCAGCACGGGACAGGTTTACAATGAGCAGTTCTTC. The chain combines TRBV15 with TRBJ2-1; 8 positions match TRBD1. The CDR3 has 14 amino acids. Looked up from germline, CDR1 is LNHNV and CDR2 is YYDKDF (reference sequence). V was pared by 4 bases and J by 4 bases, with 3 bases of the junction left unmatched.

This chain links TRBV21-1 with TRBJ2-1; the table's TRBD2 call for D was not verified on the DNA. TRBV21-1 is annotated as a pseudogene. The CDR3 length is 14 residues. CDR3 region: CASSKPEEYNEQFF. In DNA form, the CDR3 reads TGTGCCAGCAGCAAACCTGAGGAGTACAATGAGCAGTTCTTC.

The chain joins TRBV7-2 to TRBJ2-1; the match to TRBD2 covers 9 bases. This CDR3 has 16 amino acids. J gave up 7 bases and V 5 bases, and 12 bases lay outside the gene matches. Germline V gene sequence: CDR1 SGHTA, CDR2 FQGNSA. The CDR3 region is CASSLRVAGGRNEQFF. CDR3 bases: TGTGCCAGCAGCCTCCGCGTGGCGGGGGGGCGGAATGAGCAGTTCTTC.

The chain links TRBV28 to TRBJ1-6; 10 bases match TRBD1. The CDR3 is 17 residues long. Germline CDR1 reads MDHEN; CDR2 reads SYDVKM. V was clipped by 5 bases and J by 3 bases; unmatched bases: 7. The CDR3 loop is CASSPRTGGNYNSPLHF. CDR3 coding DNA: TGTGCCAGCAGTCCTCGGACAGGGGGGAACTATAATTCACCCCTCCACTTT.

The chain recombines TRBV14 with TRBJ2-3; the match to TRBD2 covers 14 bases. CDR1 is SGHDN and CDR2 is FVKESK in the germline V gene. V trimming: 0 bases; J trimming: 1 base; junction bases outside the gene matches: 6. The CDR3 is 19 residues long. The CDR3 sequence: CASSQDLGTSGGRTDTQYF. CDR3 DNA: TGTGCCAGCAGCCAAGATTTGGGGACTAGCGGGGGCCGCACAGATACGCAGTATTTT.

The chain combines TRBV24-1 with TRBJ2-3; D unclear. Per the germline V gene, CDR1 is KGHDR and CDR2 is SFDVKD. V shed 2 bases and J shed 2 bases, with 10 bases lying between them. This CDR3 has 15 amino acids. The CDR3 DNA is TGTGCCACCAGTGATTACAAATCCCCCACAGATACGCAGTATTTT. This translates into CATSDYKSPTDTQYF.

V and J are TRBV2 and TRBJ2-7; D uncertain. Trimming removed 1 base at V and 2 bases at J, with 9 bases between. Germline CDR1 reads SNHLY; CDR2 reads FYNNEI. The CDR3 runs to 14 residues. The CDR3 loop reads CASSEGLPAYEQYF. In nucleotides, the CDR3 is TGTGCCAGCAGTGAAGGCCTACCCGCCTACGAGCAGTACTTC.

The chain carries TRBV7-2 and TRBJ1-1, with TRBD1 matching 7 bases. CDR3 size: 14 residues. V lost 0 bases to trimming and J lost 7 bases; unmatched junction nucleotides: 5. Germline values: CDR1 SGHTA, CDR2 FQGNSA. The CDR3 here is CASSLATGTDEAFF. CDR3 nucleotide sequence: TGTGCCAGCAGCTTAGCTACCGGGACAGATGAAGCTTTCTTT.

This chain connects TRBV5-4 to TRBJ2-5; D is ambiguous. CDR3 size: 14 residues. Between the trimmed V and J ends, which lost 0 bases and 0 bases, there was a span of 6 bases. Germline-derived CDR1 and CDR2 are SGHNT and YYREEE (reference sequence). CDR3 in amino acids: CASSLVSHQETQYF. CDR3 in DNA: TGTGCCAGCAGCTTGGTGTCTCACCAAGAGACCCAGTACTTC.